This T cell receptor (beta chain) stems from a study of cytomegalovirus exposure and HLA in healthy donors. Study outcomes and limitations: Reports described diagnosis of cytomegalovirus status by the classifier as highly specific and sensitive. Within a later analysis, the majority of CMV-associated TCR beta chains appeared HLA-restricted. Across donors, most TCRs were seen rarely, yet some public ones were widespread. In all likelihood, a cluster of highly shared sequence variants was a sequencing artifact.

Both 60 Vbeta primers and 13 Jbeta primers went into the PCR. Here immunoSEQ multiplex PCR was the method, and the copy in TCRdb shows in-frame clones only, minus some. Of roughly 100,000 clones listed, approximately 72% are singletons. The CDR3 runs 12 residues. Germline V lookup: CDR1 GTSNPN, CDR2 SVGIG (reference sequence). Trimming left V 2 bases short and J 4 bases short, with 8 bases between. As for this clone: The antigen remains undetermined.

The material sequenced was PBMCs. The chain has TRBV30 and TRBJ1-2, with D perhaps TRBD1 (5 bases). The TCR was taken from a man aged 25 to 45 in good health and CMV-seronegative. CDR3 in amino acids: CAWSPGFYGYTF. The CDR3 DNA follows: TGTGCCTGGAGTCCAGGGTTCTATGGCTACACCTTC.